These 15 T cell receptor beta chains originate from one sample sequenced in a study of cytomegalovirus exposure and HLA in healthy donors. With 60 Vbeta and 13 Jbeta primers, the PCR was carried out. The table came from immunoSEQ multiplex PCR; TCRdb's copy has only in-frame clones and leaves some out. Of 150,000 to 200,000 clones listed, roughly 80% are singletons. Material for sequencing was PBMCs. The source of these receptors is a boy aged 10-17 years in good health and CMV-seronegative.

The V gene is TRBV19, the J gene TRBJ2-5; tentative D call: TRBD2 (6 bases). CDR3 length: 12 amino acids. Trimming stripped 9 bases from V and 2 bases from J, with 10 bases between. The germline V gene has CDR1 LNHDA and CDR2 SQIVND (reference sequence). CDR3 in amino acids: CASGTGQETQYF. DNA for the CDR3: TGTGCCAGCGGGACTGGGCAAGAGACCCAGTACTTC.

This clone has only a few counts. The chain uses TRBV2 and TRBJ1-5; weak D call: TRBD1 (5 bases). Germline V CDR1 and CDR2: SNHLY, FYNNEI. V gave up 7 bases and J gave up 8 bases, with 24 bases separating them. The CDR3 is 16 residues long. CDR3 in DNA: TGTGCCAGCACCCCCAACCGCGGGACCCCTAAGGAGCCCCAGCATTTT. Protein: CASTPNRGTPKEPQHF. The full variable domain, completed using reference TRBV2 and TRBJ1-5, is EPEVTQTPSHQVTQMGQEVILRCVPISNHLYFYWYRQILGQKVEFLVSFYNNEISEKSEIFDDQFSVERPDGSNFTLKIRSTKLEDSAMYFCASTPNRGTPKEPQHFGDGTRLSIL.

The rearrangement links TRBV4-1 to TRBJ2-2; TRBD1 agrees at 10 bases. V shed 3 bases, J shed 4 bases, and the junction held 11 bases outside the gene matches. CDR1 is MGHRA and CDR2 is YSYEKL in the germline V gene. The CDR3 is made up of 18 amino acids. CDR3: CASSHATGGRSSTGELFF. CDR3 in DNA: TGCGCCAGCAGCCACGCGACAGGGGGCAGGTCTTCCACCGGGGAGCTGTTTTTT.

This chain uses TRBV5-4 with TRBJ2-3, with 7 bases identical to TRBD2. J lost 4 bases, V lost 4 bases, and 3 bases had no gene match. Per the germline V gene, CDR1 is SGHNT and CDR2 is YYREEE (reference sequence). The CDR3 length is 13 residues. The CDR3 DNA follows: TGTGCCAGCAGCCGGGAGGCGGCAGATACGCAGTATTTT. Translating gives CASSREAADTQYF.

The chain combines TRBV27 with TRBJ1-5, with a possible D match to TRBD1 (6 bases). This CDR3 has 13 residues. The V end lost 5 bases, the J end lost 3 bases, and 8 bases lay between the germline ends. Germline V gene sequence: CDR1 MNHEY, CDR2 SMNVEV (reference sequence). The CDR3, as DNA: TGTGCCAGCAGTGGGGACACCAATCAGCCCCAGCATTTT. It yields the protein CASSGDTNQPQHF.

This sequence joins TRBV9 and TRBJ2-1; perhaps TRBD2 as D (7 bases). The ends were cut back, 0 bases at V and 9 bases at J, with 13 bases in the middle. The V gene's germline CDR1 is SGDLS and CDR2 YYNGEE. The CDR3 spans 14 residues. The CDR3 sequence is CASSVDWGGGEQFF. The DNA for the CDR3 is TGTGCCAGCAGCGTAGACTGGGGGGGCGGTGAGCAGTTCTTC.

The rearrangement uses TRBV27 and TRBJ2-1; 8 bases map to TRBD1. Trimming took 6 bases from V and 10 from J; bases not matched to a gene: 11. CDR3 size: 14 residues. The germline CDR1 and CDR2 sequences are MNHEY and SMNVEV (reference sequence). The CDR3 bases are TGTGCCAGCAGGACGACAGGGGACCACGCGGAGCAGTTCTTC. Residues: CASRTTGDHAEQFF.

The chain uses TRBV27 and TRBJ1-1, with 8 bases fitting TRBD1. CDR1 and CDR2 from the germline V gene are MNHEY and SMNVEV (reference sequence). V trimming: 2 bases; J trimming: 7 bases; junction bases outside the gene matches: 12. The CDR3 has 16 amino acids. CDR3 in DNA: TGTGCCAGCAGTTTAACGGCGGACAGGGTGCGGAATGAAGCTTTCTTT. Encoded protein: CASSLTADRVRNEAFF.

The rearrangement links TRBV5-1 to TRBJ2-4, with D possibly matching TRBD2 (7 bases). Between the trimmed V and J ends, which lost 5 bases and 0 bases, there was a span of 15 bases. The CDR3 runs 16 residues. Germline values: CDR1 SGHRS, CDR2 YFSETQ. The CDR3 coding sequence is TGCGCCAGCAGTTCGAGGGGGAGGGGAGCCAAAAACATTCAGTACTTC. Translation: CASSSRGRGAKNIQYF. The whole variable domain, remainder taken from reference TRBV5-1 and TRBJ2-4, is KAGVTQTPRYLIKTRGQQVTLSCSPISGHRSVSWYQQTPGQGLQFLFEYFSETQRNKGNFPGRFSGRQFSNSRSEMNVSTLELGDSALYLCASSSRGRGAKNIQYFGAGTRLSVL.

The chain uses TRBV5-4 and TRBJ2-3; TRBD2 agrees at 7 bases. The V segment lost 3 bases and the J segment 3 bases; nucleotides outside the gene matches: 7. CDR1 is SGHNT, CDR2 YYREEE, per germline (reference sequence). This CDR3 has 15 residues. The CDR3 sequence: CASSSGLVGTDTQYF. The CDR3 bases are TGTGCCAGCAGCTCCGGACTAGTGGGTACAGATACGCAGTATTTT.

This chain uses TRBV7-2 with TRBJ1-2; the D gene is possibly TRBD1 (6 bases). The CDR3 runs 15 residues. Deletions cut 5 bases from V and 5 bases from J, with 18 bases between. The germline V gene encodes CDR1 SGHTA and CDR2 FQGNSA. CDR3 amino acids: CASSLGAGLVYGYTF. The CDR3 DNA reads as TGTGCCAGCAGCCTGGGGGCAGGGTTAGTTTATGGCTACACCTTC.

The chain links TRBV5-6 to TRBJ1-1; 12 nucleotides line up with TRBD1. V was clipped by 4 bases and J by 10 bases; unmatched bases: 11. The CDR3 spans 15 residues. Per the germline V gene, CDR1 is SGHDT and CDR2 is YYEEEE. DNA of the CDR3: TGTGCCAGCAGCCTTCCGGGACAGGGGGCGTTGCTAGCTTTCTTT. This sequence encodes CASSLPGQGALLAFF.

The chain recombines TRBV15 with TRBJ2-5, with D unresolved. Germline CDR1 reads LNHNV; CDR2 reads YYDKDF (reference sequence). CDR3 length: 13 amino acids. V lost 0 bases to trimming and J lost 5 bases, with 7 bases between them. The DNA of the CDR3 is TGTGCCACCAGCAGAGATCAAGCGGAGACCCAGTACTTC. This codes for CATSRDQAETQYF.

V and J are TRBV5-1 and TRBJ2-7; 8 bases align to TRBD1. This CDR3 is built from 15 residues. CDR1 and CDR2 (germline): SGHRS, YFSETQ. V lost 5 bases to trimming and J lost 0 bases; unmatched junction nucleotides: 7. The CDR3 DNA sequence: TGCGCCAGCAGTGCCAGGACAGGGAGCTCCTACGAGCAGTACTTC. Amino acids: CASSARTGSSYEQYF.

The V gene is TRBV9, the J gene TRBJ2-5, with D possibly being TRBD2 (7 bases). The CDR3 loop spans 16 amino acids. The germline gives CDR1 SGDLS, CDR2 YYNGEE. V was pared by 2 bases and J by 1 base, with 15 bases between. DNA for the CDR3: TGTGCCAGCAGCGTCAACATAGGGGGGGGCCAAGAGACCCAGTACTTC. Protein product: CASSVNIGGGQETQYF.